A selection of T cell receptor beta chains follows, all from one sample in a study of naive CD8 T cells in extremely preterm neonates. Clones were read by immunoSEQ multiplex PCR, and TCRdb kept only the in-frame ones, dropping some. The sample lists 8,000 or so clones, 95% to 98% occurring once. Sequencing was carried out using naive CD8+ T cells from cord blood. The receptor source for this set is a newborn in good health. Both conserved end residues are trimmed from each CDR3. A D gene is named only where the DNA matches it firmly.

ASSQETGGANTGELF	TRBD1	TRBJ2-2	TRBV14
ASRAGLSSYEQY	TRBD2	TRBJ2-7	TRBV4-2
ASSPVLYDEQF	-	TRBJ2-1	TRBV10-1
ASSFFSSGVSSYNEQF	TRBD2	TRBJ2-1	TRBV11-2
ASSQDLLAGHEQF	TRBD2	TRBJ2-1	TRBV4-1
ASSGLGQGVYGYT	TRBD1	TRBJ1-2	TRBV9
ASSLSPGQGVYEQY	TRBD1	TRBJ2-7	TRBV7-2
ASSAGQGTDTQY	TRBD1	TRBJ2-3	TRBV9
ASSEGDSFYEQY	-	-	TRBV6-1
ASSWTSGGTDTQY	TRBD2	TRBJ2-3	TRBV14
AISIDRGSNEQY	TRBD1	TRBJ2-7	TRBV10-3
ASSPGTEYGYT	TRBD1	TRBJ1-2	TRBV4-1
ASGSGLTEAF	-	TRBJ1-1	TRBV12-5
ASRVQGGNQPQH	TRBD1	TRBJ1-5	TRBV6-1
SVEDVGLAGLETQY	TRBD2	TRBJ2-5	TRBV29-1
ASSSRGGGTDTQY	-	TRBJ2-3	TRBV5-1
ASSPDIYPYEQY	-	TRBJ2-7	TRBV7-7
AWSAGQWNTEAF	TRBD1	TRBJ1-1	TRBV30
ASSQDDRDYSYNEQF	TRBD2	TRBJ2-1	TRBV4-2
ASSGGGGSSYEQY	TRBD2	TRBJ2-7	TRBV4-1
ASSLWGQGVINEKLF	TRBD1	TRBJ1-4	TRBV5-6
ASSLITSSYNEQF	-	TRBJ2-1	TRBV27
ASSEAKLAGGLPPDTQY	TRBD2	TRBJ2-3	TRBV6-1
ASSQAFLRGNQETQY	-	TRBJ2-5	TRBV4-1
ASSFSSPLLAGRTEAF	-	TRBJ1-1	TRBV13
ASSYSGGIEQF	-	TRBJ2-1	TRBV6-6
ASSLGTGTDTQY	-	TRBJ2-3	TRBV13
ASGDSGNEQY	TRBD1	TRBJ2-7	TRBV9
ASSSNTQGGEKLF	-	TRBJ1-4	TRBV7-9
ASSELAGGRDTQY	TRBD2	TRBJ2-3	TRBV2
ASSLGTVPTDTQY	-	TRBJ2-3	TRBV7-2
ASSLEAGGADTQY	TRBD2	TRBJ2-3	TRBV5-4
ASSYAKGSYEQY	-	TRBJ2-7	TRBV6-5
AWSGLAGGEQY	TRBD2	TRBJ2-5	TRBV30
ASSFRPQH	-	TRBJ1-5	TRBV5-6
AWVPGQGDTGELF	TRBD1	TRBJ2-2	TRBV30
ASSGTKSYEQY	-	TRBJ2-7	TRBV27
ASIDRAHPYGYT	TRBD1	TRBJ1-2	TRBV19
ASSLVGQPDTEAF	-	TRBJ1-1	TRBV11-2
ASSDGTGPTDTQY	TRBD1	TRBJ2-3	TRBV13
ASSLGQGEKLF	TRBD1	TRBJ1-4	TRBV5-6
ASSVGGETQY	-	TRBJ2-5	TRBV7-3
ASSDTGYTEAF	-	TRBJ1-1	TRBV23-1
ASSYSKDTRYGYT	-	TRBJ1-2	TRBV6-5
ASSIGHLPNSPLH	-	TRBJ1-6	TRBV19
ASSPGTSDQETQY	TRBD2	TRBJ2-5	TRBV14
ASSVRVFSGANVLT	-	TRBJ2-6	TRBV6-1
ASSGRDNTDTQY	-	TRBJ2-3	TRBV2
ASPLPSGGADTQY	TRBD2	TRBJ2-3	TRBV13
ASSQRKGDAYNEQF	-	TRBJ2-1	TRBV9
ASSGGGASYNEQF	-	TRBJ2-1	TRBV13
AWSVHQGGGYT	-	TRBJ1-2	TRBV30
AISDREQGPYEQY	TRBD1	TRBJ2-7	TRBV10-3
ASSSGLYGYT	-	TRBJ1-2	TRBV5-6